This T cell receptor beta chain is drawn from a study of blood T cells in healthy people across ages. Study-level points and caveats: Age showed a roughly linear inverse relationship with TCR beta diversity per million T cells.

A word on this clonotype: Its target is unknown.

Next came a second PCR, run for about 7 to 11 cycles, which used a sample-barcoded 5' primer along with a J-beta primer mix. The template-switch adaptor was a 5' adaptor with 12 random nucleotides. It tagged each cDNA molecule. A minimum of 3 million CDR3-containing paired-end reads was obtained for each sample. TCRdb processed the 5' RACE reads anew with MiXCR; each CDR3 protein has one entry. The table lists hundreds of thousands of distinct CDR3 sequences, 40% to 45% of them singletons. Germline-derived CDR1 and CDR2 are LGHDT and YNNKEL (reference sequence). The CDR3 covers 15 residues. Trimming removed 5 bases from V and 11 bases from J; junction bases left unmatched: 14.

The sequenced sample was blood. This clonotype originated in a man older than 75 in good health. This chain uses TRBV3-1 with TRBJ2-5; TRBD2 agrees at 10 bases. CDR3 residues: CASSMLAGVRNEQYF. Written as DNA, the CDR3 is TGTGCCAGCAGCATGCTAGCGGGAGTTAGGAATGAGCAGTACTTC.